The rows below give T cell receptor beta chains drawn from one sample of a study of Graves' ophthalmopathy and Graves' hyperthyroidism. TCRdb reanalysed the multiplex PCR reads using MiXCR and keeps one entry per CDR3 protein. The sample comprises roughly 300,000 distinct CDR3 sequences, 17% of which are singletons, and 12% rests with the top ten. Source material: peripheral blood. Every receptor here comes from an adult man with Graves' ophthalmopathy. Each CDR3 is given without its conserved first and last residue. D genes are given only for firm matches.

V gene: TRBV4-2; D gene: NA; CDR3 protein: ASSQDLRTNQPQH
V gene: TRBV2; D gene: NA; CDR3 protein: ASGGLNEQY
V gene: TRBV6-4; D gene: NA; CDR3 protein: ASSSAPGLSSQGGEQY
V gene: TRBV6-2/TRBV6-3; D gene: NA; CDR3 protein: ASSYSRILGAEQY
V gene: TRBV6-1; D gene: NA; CDR3 protein: ASSGQINQPQH
V gene: TRBV30; D gene: NA; CDR3 protein: AWTPGGTEAF
V gene: TRBV5-1; D gene: NA; CDR3 protein: ASSLSRSAASYEQY
V gene: TRBV6-5; D gene: NA; CDR3 protein: ASSSFRQGLSYEQY
V gene: TRBV12-3/TRBV12-4; D gene: TRBD1; CDR3 protein: ASSRLNRGENSPLH
V gene: TRBV9; D gene: NA; CDR3 protein: ASSVAGGAGYT
V gene: TRBV12-3/TRBV12-4; D gene: TRBD1; CDR3 protein: ASRGTGLSGANVLT
V gene: TRBV20-1; D gene: TRBD1; CDR3 protein: SATLPGQAYEQY
V gene: TRBV7-8; D gene: NA; CDR3 protein: ASSTRQNEAF
V gene: TRBV30; D gene: TRBD2; CDR3 protein: AWGTSGRGYNEQF
V gene: TRBV12-3/TRBV12-4; D gene: NA; CDR3 protein: ASSEVRVSTEAF
V gene: TRBV19; D gene: TRBD1; CDR3 protein: ASSIGTEGQANTEAF
V gene: TRBV12-3/TRBV12-4; D gene: NA; CDR3 protein: ASSFDRHNQPQH
V gene: TRBV6-1; D gene: NA; CDR3 protein: ASRAGVTPYEQY
V gene: TRBV24-1; D gene: TRBD1; CDR3 protein: ATSDALQGATGELF
V gene: TRBV6-5; D gene: NA; CDR3 protein: ASSSWTQGENSPLH
V gene: TRBV5-6; D gene: NA; CDR3 protein: ASSQGTVQAF
V gene: TRBV10-3; D gene: TRBD2; CDR3 protein: AIRANSGSNTGELF
V gene: TRBV20-1; D gene: NA; CDR3 protein: SASHELGEQY
V gene: TRBV5-1; D gene: NA; CDR3 protein: ASRPEDYYEQY
V gene: TRBV6-2/TRBV6-3; D gene: TRBD1; CDR3 protein: ASRERDRDSNQPQH
V gene: TRBV10-3; D gene: TRBD1; CDR3 protein: AIAGGRNQPQH
V gene: TRBV9; D gene: TRBD2; CDR3 protein: ASSLSPLTRGSQETQY
V gene: TRBV4-2; D gene: NA; CDR3 protein: ASSPHGLLNGYT
V gene: TRBV30; D gene: TRBD2; CDR3 protein: AGGTSGSPNTGELF
V gene: TRBV7-2; D gene: NA; CDR3 protein: ASSQVVSYEQY
V gene: TRBV29-1; D gene: NA; CDR3 protein: SVSTGQETQY
V gene: TRBV12-3/TRBV12-4; D gene: TRBD1; CDR3 protein: ASRPQGVGGSPLH
V gene: TRBV5-1; D gene: TRBD1; CDR3 protein: ASSGTENTGELF
V gene: TRBV11-2; D gene: TRBD2; CDR3 protein: ASSNGTSGQETQY
V gene: TRBV7-2; D gene: NA; CDR3 protein: ASSSQRNTEAF
V gene: TRBV6-1; D gene: TRBD2; CDR3 protein: ASGRGGELF
V gene: TRBV27; D gene: NA; CDR3 protein: ASGSAQGRNSPLH
V gene: TRBV30; D gene: TRBD1; CDR3 protein: AWSVEDRDNHR
V gene: TRBV20-1; D gene: NA; CDR3 protein: SARDRTGALGEQY
V gene: TRBV7-3; D gene: TRBD1; CDR3 protein: ASSYQVQGASGITEAF
V gene: TRBV5-1; D gene: NA; CDR3 protein: ASSTAANTEAF
V gene: TRBV27; D gene: TRBD1; CDR3 protein: ASSALDRGRETQY
V gene: TRBV14; D gene: NA; CDR3 protein: ASSQAPRDLPSPPLH
V gene: TRBV5-1; D gene: NA; CDR3 protein: ASSFPDNYGYT
V gene: TRBV2; D gene: NA; CDR3 protein: ASSKPPGNTEAF
V gene: TRBV6-4; D gene: TRBD1; CDR3 protein: ASRDYRGEETQY
V gene: TRBV28; D gene: TRBD1; CDR3 protein: ASSFSQGAYGYT
V gene: TRBV18; D gene: NA; CDR3 protein: ASSPGPSSYEQY
V gene: TRBV6-2/TRBV6-3; D gene: TRBD1; CDR3 protein: ASSYSTGQGAYGNTIY
V gene: TRBV28; D gene: NA; CDR3 protein: ASSQPGGKNTEAF
V gene: TRBV5-1; D gene: NA; CDR3 protein: ASCLEANSPLH
V gene: TRBV6-6; D gene: NA; CDR3 protein: ASSYSYT
V gene: TRBV7-6; D gene: TRBD2; CDR3 protein: ASSPGLAGVRYYEQY
V gene: TRBV7-2; D gene: TRBD1; CDR3 protein: ASSDGTGGDWGETQY
V gene: TRBV19; D gene: TRBD1; CDR3 protein: ASSIDRGDQPQH